This T cell receptor (beta chain) was sequenced in a study of T cell responses to AZD1222 COVID-19 vaccine. Regarding this clone: Its specificity is unknown.

Findings and caveats of the study: Samples come after the peak T cell response, not at day 14. Of the AZD1222 recipients, only 5 or 6 were seropositive at baseline. Females made up more of the donors, who were largely white British, and clonal diversity may have come out too low.

Profiling relied on immunoSEQ multiplex PCR, and the TCRdb table lists in-frame clones only, not all of them. Seen here are about 180,000 clones, around nine tenths observed once, and the top ten hold roughly 1.6%. This sequence was found in an adult in good health. The sequences come from peripheral blood, collected on day 0 of AZD1222 vaccination.

CDR3 nucleotides: TGTGCCAGTAGTATAGACGGGACCAGAGGTGGCTACACCTTC. This codes for CASSIDGTRGGYTF. V gene TRBV19 combines with J gene TRBJ1-2; a possible D gene is TRBD1 (5 bases). V shed 0 bases and J shed 7 bases, with 12 bases lying between them. Germline lookup yields CDR1 LNHDA and CDR2 SQIVND (reference sequence). There are 14 residues in the CDR3.